Sequencing of this TCR beta chain was carried out in a study of shared clonotypes between healthy human individuals. The CDR3 spans 16 residues. Germline CDR1 is SEHNR and CDR2 is FQNEAQ (reference sequence). V lost 1 base, J lost 0 bases, and 13 bases lay in between. It was CD45RO-negative cells, positively selected for CCR7, that made up naive CD8 cells, with terminally differentiated effector memory CD45RA+ cells excluded. Clones were sequenced by immunoSEQ multiplex PCR, and TCRdb holds only the in-frame ones, with some missing. In the table there are some 2.1 million clones, 90% to 95% of which are singletons.

Material for sequencing was naive CD8+ T cells from PBMCs. J is TRBJ2-7 and V is TRBV7-9, with D possibly matching TRBD2 (6 bases). The TCR was taken from a man younger than 35 in good health. Some clones in this sample may be carry-over from other donors' samples. The CDR3 bases are TGTGCCAGCAGCTTAGGAGCAAGCGGGCCCTCCTACGAGCAGTACTTC. As protein: CASSLGASGPSYEQYF.